A single sample gave rise to the 32 T cell receptor beta chains below, sequenced in a study of shared clonotypes between healthy human individuals. Naive CD8 cells were CD45RO-negative, positively selected for CCR7, excluding terminally differentiated effector memory CD45RA+ cells. Sequencing used immunoSEQ multiplex PCR; TCRdb keeps in-frame clones, though not all of them. The data contain approximately 840,000 clones, about 96% of them singletons. The sequenced sample was naive CD8+ T cells sorted from blood. The origin of the receptors is a man aged 30-40 years in good health.

J is TRBJ2-5 and V is TRBV30, with D unclear. Germline loops: CDR1 GTSNPN, CDR2 SVGIG (reference sequence). With 4 bases removed from V and 1 base from J, the gap between germline ends came to 7 bases. There are 12 residues in the CDR3. The CDR3 DNA sequence: TGTGCCTGGACTGAGACCCAAGAGACCCAGTACTTC. Translation gives CAWTETQETQYF.

The chain links TRBV10-3 to TRBJ1-1; D unresolved. Germline V gives CDR1 ENHRY, CDR2 SYGVKD. The CDR3 is made up of 16 amino acids. Trimming took 4 bases from V and 2 from J, leaving 17 bases between them. CDR3 in DNA: TGTGCCATCAGTGGCACGGAACGGGCCATAAACACTGAAGCTTTCTTT. It translates to CAISGTERAINTEAFF.

The chain carries TRBV10-2 and TRBJ1-2; no reliable D call. Trimming took off 3 bases at V and 4 bases at J, with 12 bases between the two ends. The CDR3 spans 14 residues. Germline CDR1 and CDR2: WSHSY and SAAADI. The CDR3 DNA follows: TGCGCCAGCAGTGATGATTACGGATTCTATGGCTACACCTTC. This translates into CASSDDYGFYGYTF.

J is TRBJ1-5 and V is TRBV18; a weak D match, TRBD1 (5 bases). The CDR3 extends over 16 amino acids. Germline V gene sequence: CDR1 KGHSH, CDR2 LQKENI. Trimming cost V 0 bases and J 0 bases, with 9 bases left between them. DNA for the CDR3: TGTGCCAGCTCACCACCGGGGCAGTTTAGCAATCAGCCCCAGCATTTT. This codes for CASSPPGQFSNQPQHF.

The V call is TRBV4-3, the J call TRBJ1-1; weak D call: TRBD1 (5 bases). Germline CDR1 is LGHNA and CDR2 is YSLEER. The CDR3 length is 15 residues. Trimming cost V 0 bases and J 7 bases, with 15 bases left between them. The CDR3 region is CASSQDSAGWSEAFF. As DNA, the CDR3 is TGCGCCAGCAGCCAAGATAGTGCAGGGTGGAGTGAAGCTTTCTTT.

The V call is TRBV10-2, the J call TRBJ2-5; 7 nucleotides align to TRBD1. Looked up from germline, CDR1 is WSHSY and CDR2 is SAAADI. The ends lost 7 bases at V and 2 bases at J; junction bases unmatched: 7. This CDR3 region has 14 residues. This chain's CDR3 is CASTTGDPQETQYF. The CDR3, as DNA: TGCGCCAGCACCACAGGGGATCCGCAAGAGACCCAGTACTTC.

The rearrangement uses TRBV6-5 and TRBJ2-7; the D gene is possibly TRBD2 (6 bases). Germline V CDR1 and CDR2: MNHEY, SVGAGI. V lost 0 bases and J 3 bases, leaving 15 bases between the germline ends. This CDR3 contains 16 residues. CDR3 region: CASSYSGTGYNYEQYF. Written as DNA, the CDR3 is TGTGCCAGCAGTTACTCCGGGACTGGTTACAACTACGAGCAGTACTTC.

The chain has TRBV7-8 and TRBJ2-3, with 9 bases fitting TRBD1. The CDR3 sequence is 17 residues long. The germline gives CDR1 SGHVS, CDR2 FQNEAQ. After removal of 1 base from V and 2 bases from J, the junction contained 7 bases not matched to a gene. CDR3 sequence reads: CASSLVPGQGLTDTQYF. CDR3 sequence (DNA): TGTGCCAGCAGCTTAGTTCCGGGACAGGGCCTCACAGATACGCAGTATTTT.

This clone came up once. The chain recombines TRBV19 with TRBJ2-2; 9 bases are shared with TRBD1. From germline, CDR1 is LNHDA and CDR2 SQIVND (reference sequence). The CDR3 runs to 14 residues. With V trimmed by 3 bases and J by 6 bases, 2 bases remained unmatched. In nucleotides, the CDR3 is TGTGCCAGTAGTATCACAGGGGGCTCCGGGGAGCTGTTTTTT. Its protein is CASSITGGSGELFF. The complete variable domain, with remaining parts taken from reference TRBV19 and TRBJ2-2, reads DGGITQSPKYLFRKEGQNVTLSCEQNLNHDAMYWYRQDPGQGLRLIYYSQIVNDFQKGDIAEGYSVSREKKESFPLTVTSAQKNPTAFYLCASSITGGSGELFFGEGSRLTVL.

The chain has TRBV7-9 and TRBJ2-4; no clear D. Germline CDR1 and CDR2: SEHNR and FQNEAQ (reference sequence). Trimming took off 1 base at V and 2 bases at J, with 6 bases between the two ends. CDR3 length equals 14 residues. CDR3 in DNA: TGTGCCAGCAGCTTAGTGGTCTCCAAAAACATTCAGTACTTC. Encoded protein: CASSLVVSKNIQYF. The complete variable domain, with remaining parts taken from reference TRBV7-9 and TRBJ2-4, reads DTGVSQNPRHKITKRGQNVTFRCDPISEHNRLYWYRQTLGQGPEFLTYFQNEAQLEKSRLLSDRFSAERPKGSFSTLEIQRTEQGDSAMYLCASSLVVSKNIQYFGAGTRLSVL.

This chain links TRBV6-1 with TRBJ2-1; D is undetermined. The CDR3 is made up of 13 amino acids. V shed 5 bases and J shed 1 base, with 6 bases lying between them. Per the germline V gene, CDR1 is MNHNS and CDR2 is SASEGT. The chain's CDR3 is CASSMWSYNEQFF. Here the CDR3 DNA reads TGTGCCAGCAGTATGTGGTCCTACAATGAGCAGTTCTTC.

The chain carries TRBV7-9 and TRBJ1-2; TRBD1 might be the D (6 bases). V gave up 7 bases and J gave up 6 bases, with 18 bases separating them. Germline CDR1 and CDR2: SEHNR and FQNEAQ (reference sequence). The CDR3 runs 14 residues. CDR3 region: CASTSGGAADGYTF. The CDR3 DNA follows: TGTGCCAGCACCTCGGGGGGCGCGGCGGATGGCTACACCTTC. Using reference TRBV7-9 and TRBJ1-2 for the parts outside the CDR3, the full variable domain is DTGVSQNPRHKITKRGQNVTFRCDPISEHNRLYWYRQTLGQGPEFLTYFQNEAQLEKSRLLSDRFSAERPKGSFSTLEIQRTEQGDSAMYLCASTSGGAADGYTFGSGTRLTVV.

Details on this clone: Distinct nucleotide sequences in the sample also encode this CDR3. V is TRBV27 and J is TRBJ2-7; the D gene is possibly TRBD2 (5 bases). The CDR3 contains 13 residues. Trimming left V 3 bases short and J 3 bases short, with 9 bases between. Germline V lookup: CDR1 MNHEY, CDR2 SMNVEV (reference sequence). The CDR3 region is CASSFRGGYEQYF. The CDR3 nucleotides are TGTGCCAGCAGTTTCCGGGGTGGCTACGAGCAGTACTTC.

The gene calls are TRBV5-1 and TRBJ2-3; 10 positions agree with TRBD1. V lost 6 bases to trimming and J lost 4 bases; unmatched junction nucleotides: 11. Germline assignment: CDR1 SGHRS and CDR2 YFSETQ. The CDR3 is 16 residues long. CDR3 nucleotides: TGCGCCAGCAAAGATCGGGACAGGGGAGTCGCAGATACGCAGTATTTT. This encodes CASKDRDRGVADTQYF.

V usage is TRBV30 and J usage is TRBJ2-7; weak D call: TRBD1 (5 bases). Trimming stripped 5 bases from V and 3 bases from J, with 14 bases between. This CDR3 has 13 residues. In germline, CDR1 is GTSNPN, CDR2 SVGIG (reference sequence). The CDR3: CAWDIGQGYEQYF. The CDR3, as DNA: TGTGCCTGGGATATTGGGCAGGGCTACGAGCAGTACTTC.

This clone was counted a single time. This sequence joins TRBV10-3 and TRBJ2-1; maybe TRBD2 (5 bases). Trimming removed 0 bases at V and 9 bases at J, with 15 bases between. There are 15 residues in the CDR3. Germline CDR1 reads ENHRY; CDR2 reads SYGVKD. The chain's CDR3 is CAISESASNRGEQFF. In DNA form, the CDR3 reads TGTGCCATCAGTGAGTCGGCTAGCAACCGGGGTGAGCAGTTCTTC.

The J gene is TRBJ1-5, the V gene TRBV19, with D unresolved. CDR3 length equals 14 residues. The germline gives CDR1 LNHDA, CDR2 SQIVND (reference sequence). V lost 6 bases and J 0 bases, leaving 9 bases between the germline ends. CDR3 region: CASSTGNSNQPQHF. CDR3 sequence (DNA): TGTGCCAGTAGCACGGGAAATAGCAATCAGCCCCAGCATTTT.

J is TRBJ2-5 and V is TRBV29-1; D gene ambiguous. Germline CDR1 is SQVTM and CDR2 is ANQGSEA. The length of the CDR3 is 12 residues. V was shortened by 6 bases and J by 5 bases, with 13 bases between the two germline ends. In nucleotides, the CDR3 is TGCAGCGTCCACCGCCTAGGGGAGACCCAGTACTTC. Encoded protein: CSVHRLGETQYF.

The chain links TRBV27 to TRBJ2-7, with 14 bases fitting TRBD2. Per germline, CDR1 MNHEY and CDR2 SMNVEV (reference sequence). The CDR3 extends over 17 amino acids. J gave up 6 bases and V 6 bases, and 13 bases lay outside the gene matches. As DNA, the CDR3 is TGTGCCAGCAGCGAGCGTGGACTAGCGGGAGGCCCAAGCGAGCAGTACTTC. Protein product: CASSERGLAGGPSEQYF.

V gene TRBV11-2 combines with J gene TRBJ2-7; perhaps TRBD1 as D (5 bases). The CDR3 extends over 13 amino acids. V lost 6 bases and J lost 6, with 15 bases in between. Germline V gene lookup returns CDR1 SGHAT and CDR2 FQNNGV. In DNA, the CDR3 is TGTGCCAGCAGGCTAGACAGTTACTCCGAGCAGTACTTC. It codes for CASRLDSYSEQYF. Together with reference TRBV11-2 and TRBJ2-7, the CDR3 gives the full variable domain: EAGVAQSPRYKIIEKRQSVAFWCNPISGHATLYWYQQILGQGPKLLIQFQNNGVVDDSQLPKDRFSAERLKGVDSTLKIQPAKLEDSAVYLCASRLDSYSEQYFGPGTRLTVT.

This chain joins TRBV5-5 and TRBJ1-2, with 9 bases that match TRBD1. Germline assignment: CDR1 SGHKS and CDR2 YYEKEE (reference sequence). V shed 4 bases and J 2 bases; nucleotides not matched to a gene: 6. The CDR3 spans 15 residues. In DNA form, the CDR3 reads TGTGCCAGCAGCCAACCGGGACAGGGAAACTATGGCTACACCTTC. Amino acids: CASSQPGQGNYGYTF.

The chain joins TRBV7-9 to TRBJ1-1, with D maybe TRBD1 (6 bases). CDR3 length: 18 amino acids. Germline CDR1 is SEHNR and CDR2 is FQNEAQ (reference sequence). Trimming shortened V by 3 bases and J by 3 bases, and 23 bases separated the two germline ends. The CDR3 DNA sequence: TGTGCCAGCAGCTTTCCCCTTGGACAGACCTTCAAGGACACTGAAGCTTTCTTT. Amino acid sequence: CASSFPLGQTFKDTEAFF.

The chain uses TRBV11-2 and TRBJ2-3; 8 bases align to TRBD2. The CDR3 sequence is 15 residues long. J was trimmed by 2 bases and V by 6 bases; bases with no gene match: 7. Germline V CDR1 and CDR2: SGHAT, FQNNGV. CDR3: CASRSLAGNTDTQYF. In nucleotides, the CDR3 is TGTGCCAGCAGAAGTCTAGCGGGTAACACAGATACGCAGTATTTT.

The chain recombines TRBV11-1 with TRBJ1-2; 7 bases line up with TRBD1. The CDR3 is 13 residues long. The germline CDR1 and CDR2 sequences are SGHAT and FQDESV (reference sequence). Unmatched junction bases numbered 4, after V lost 1 base and J lost 8 bases. The CDR3 DNA follows: TGTGCCAGCAGCTTAGGACAGGGCGGCGGCTACACCTTC. Residues: CASSLGQGGGYTF.

The chain uses TRBV7-9 and TRBJ2-7, with 8 positions matching TRBD2. The CDR3 loop spans 15 amino acids. V dropped 4 bases and J dropped 2; count of bases not matched to a gene: 7. The V gene's germline CDR1 is SEHNR and CDR2 FQNEAQ (reference sequence). CDR3 coding DNA: TGTGCCAGCAGCTGGCAACTAGCGGCACCCTACGAGCAGTACTTC. It yields the protein CASSWQLAAPYEQYF.

The gene calls are TRBV27 and TRBJ2-7; 7 bases align to TRBD2. This CDR3 has 15 amino acids. The ends lost 0 bases at V and 2 bases at J; junction bases unmatched: 4. CDR1 MNHEY and CDR2 SMNVEV come from the germline V gene (reference sequence). The DNA of the CDR3 is TGTGCCAGCAGTTTATCGGGACTACTCACCTACGAGCAGTACTTC. Protein: CASSLSGLLTYEQYF.

The chain joins TRBV4-1 to TRBJ1-1; D is unresolved. Germline CDR1 and CDR2: MGHRA and YSYEKL. The CDR3 spans 16 residues. V was trimmed by 0 bases and J by 0 bases, leaving 11 bases between them. The chain's CDR3 is CASSQDHLEMNTEAFF. CDR3 coding DNA: TGCGCCAGCAGCCAAGATCATCTGGAAATGAACACTGAAGCTTTCTTT.

CDR3 sequence (DNA): TGTGCCAGCAGCTTTTACTCGGGAGGGTACGAGCAGTACTTC. Its protein is CASSFYSGGYEQYF. The gene calls are TRBV5-4 and TRBJ2-7, with 8 nucleotides matching TRBD2. The length of the CDR3 is 14 residues. V lost 2 bases to trimming and J lost 4 bases; unmatched junction nucleotides: 5. Germline V gives CDR1 SGHNT, CDR2 YYREEE (reference sequence).

This chain joins TRBV5-6 and TRBJ1-1; no reliable D call. Germline V gives CDR1 SGHDT, CDR2 YYEEEE. The V end lost 3 bases, the J end lost 0 bases, and 18 bases lay between the germline ends. This CDR3 contains 17 residues. The CDR3 protein is CASSSTPRQTMNTEAFF. The CDR3 DNA reads as TGTGCCAGCAGCTCCACCCCCAGGCAAACCATGAACACTGAAGCTTTCTTT.

The CDR3 region is CASSVGDVSLEAFF. In nucleotides, the CDR3 is TGTGCCAGCAGCGTGGGAGACGTTAGCCTTGAAGCTTTCTTT. This chain uses TRBV9 with TRBJ1-1; D ambiguous. V shed 2 bases and J shed 7 bases, with 15 bases lying between them. The length of the CDR3 is 14 residues. In germline, CDR1 is SGDLS, CDR2 YYNGEE.

The chain is built from TRBV7-3 and TRBJ2-5; 7 bases agree with TRBD2. The CDR3 runs to 16 residues. Germline V gene lookup returns CDR1 SGHTA and CDR2 FQGTGA. Losses at the gene ends were 2 bases for V and 0 bases for J; bases not matched to a gene: 6. In DNA form, the CDR3 reads TGTGCCAGCAGCTTACAAGCGGGATGGGACCAAGAGACCCAGTACTTC. The encoded protein is CASSLQAGWDQETQYF.

The gene calls are TRBV7-9 and TRBJ1-3; the D gene is possibly TRBD1 (5 bases). Trimming removed 5 bases from V and 2 bases from J, with 13 bases in between. Looked up from germline, CDR1 is SEHNR and CDR2 is FQNEAQ (reference sequence). The CDR3 is made up of 15 amino acids. The CDR3 is CASSPTESPGNTIYF. CDR3 coding DNA: TGTGCCAGCAGCCCGACAGAATCCCCTGGAAACACCATATATTTT.